The source of this TCR beta chain is a study of T cell repertoires in cytomegalovirus infection. Across the whole study: Public TCR beta signatures marked donors with CMV infection and the matching HLA. Findings and limits, study-wide: There were HLA-C-restricted CMV-specific TCR beta clonotypes dominating the ex vivo response. There were carriers of CMV plus the relevant HLA, and cumulative public TCR beta family frequency identified them.

TCRdb analysed the reads with MiXCR anew, one entry per CDR3 protein. Here the sample spans roughly 81,000 distinct CDR3 sequences, less than 4.5% being singletons. Deletions cut 3 bases from V and 1 base from J, with 10 bases between. The CDR3 spans 14 residues. Germline V gene data show CDR1 as SGHKS and CDR2 as YYEKEE (reference sequence). This clonotype was observed at least ten times. Its matching antigen is unknown. The sequencing sample was made of PBMCs. The sequence derives from a human donor in good health (CMV status not recorded). Some clones in this sample may be carry-over from other donors' samples. The chain couples TRBV5-5 to TRBJ2-5, with D perhaps given as TRBD1 or TRBD2 (5 bases each). The DNA of the CDR3 is TGTGCCAGCAGCTCGGCAGGGACCCAAGAGACCCAGTACTTC. This encodes CASSSAGTQETQYF.